These 31 T cell receptor beta chains came from one sample sequenced in a study of beta chain features in type 1 diabetes. The investigators reverse transcribed all of the isolated RNA, so they sequenced expressed TCRB transcripts. TCRdb keeps only in-frame clones here, not all; method: immunoSEQ multiplex PCR. Of about 44,000 clones listed, roughly 56% are singletons. What was sequenced was Tregs from blood. The source is a woman between 18 and 29 years old in good health.

The V and J genes are TRBV7-8 and TRBJ2-7; TRBD2 matches 9 bases. Germline V CDR1 and CDR2: SGHVS, FQNEAQ. V dropped 5 bases and J dropped 2; count of bases not matched to a gene: 16. The CDR3 extends over 18 amino acids. CDR3 loop: CASSLIMFSGSLTYEQYF. The DNA for the CDR3 is TGTGCCAGCAGCCTAATCATGTTTAGCGGGAGCCTAACCTACGAGCAGTACTTC.

The chain combines TRBV5-1 with TRBJ2-7; 8 bases agree with TRBD1. CDR3 size: 19 residues. CDR1 and CDR2 from the germline V gene are SGHRS and YFSETQ. J gave up 1 base and V 4 bases, and 19 bases lay outside the gene matches. The CDR3 here is CASSSNRDRHGYRSYEQYF. CDR3 bases: TGCGCCAGCAGCAGCAACCGGGACAGGCACGGTTACAGGTCCTACGAGCAGTACTTC.

The sample holds one count of this clone. This chain uses TRBV19 with TRBJ2-3; D not certain. CDR3 length: 16 amino acids. The germline gives CDR1 LNHDA, CDR2 SQIVND (reference sequence). The V and J ends lost 2 bases and 2 bases respectively, with 14 bases between them. The CDR3: CASSITALAYTDTQYF. For the CDR3, the DNA is TGTGCCAGTAGTATAACCGCCTTAGCCTACACAGATACGCAGTATTTT.

This rearrangement joins TRBV5-4 to TRBJ2-2; TRBD2 matches at 11 bases. V was pared by 4 bases and J by 4 bases, with 3 bases of the junction left unmatched. This CDR3 comprises 15 residues. Germline V gene sequence: CDR1 SGHNT, CDR2 YYREEE (reference sequence). This chain's CDR3 is CASSPGLAGTGELFF. The CDR3 coding sequence is TGTGCCAGCAGCCCCGGACTAGCGGGCACCGGGGAGCTGTTTTTT.

In its sample, this clone was seen a few times. V and J are TRBV28 and TRBJ2-5; 7 bases fit TRBD1. Germline-derived CDR1 and CDR2 are MDHEN and SYDVKM. This CDR3 spans 12 amino acids. V trimming: 3 bases; J trimming: 9 bases; junction bases outside the gene matches: 4. The CDR3: CASSFPQGAQYF. CDR3 in DNA: TGTGCCAGCAGTTTTCCCCAGGGGGCCCAGTACTTC.

The table lists this clone with a count of one. This sequence joins TRBV28 and TRBJ1-1, with 11 positions matching TRBD1. V dropped 5 bases and J dropped 5; count of bases not matched to a gene: 10. The CDR3 sequence is 16 residues long. Germline CDR1 and CDR2: MDHEN and SYDVKM. CDR3 region: CASSPPGQGAWTEAFF. CDR3 in DNA: TGTGCCAGCAGTCCGCCTGGACAGGGGGCTTGGACTGAAGCTTTCTTT.

The rearrangement joins TRBV10-3 to TRBJ2-5; no clear D gene. Near its end, the DNA agrees better with TRBJ2-7, so the J call may be wrong. Germline assignment: CDR1 ENHRY and CDR2 SYGVKD. The CDR3 extends over 11 amino acids. CDR3 loop: CAITDAYEQYF. CDR3 coding DNA: TGTGCCATCACTGACGCCTACGAGCAGTACTTC.

In this sample, this clone turned up once. The chain recombines TRBV5-1 with TRBJ1-1; D may be TRBD1 (5 bases). The CDR3 covers 14 residues. Germline V gives CDR1 SGHRS, CDR2 YFSETQ. The V end was cut by 6 bases, the J end by 1 base, with 13 bases between. The CDR3 coding sequence is TGCGCCAGCATCCTAGGGACTCAGAACACTGAAGCTTTCTTT. This sequence encodes CASILGTQNTEAFF.

This clone has only a few counts. This CDR3 is CASSFQGRRYEQYF. CDR3 coding DNA: TGTGCCAGCAGTTTTCAGGGGCGTAGGTACGAGCAGTACTTC. The chain couples TRBV28 to TRBJ2-7, with D perhaps TRBD1 (6 bases). The CDR3 is 14 amino acids. V lost 3 bases and J 4 bases, leaving 13 bases between the germline ends. Germline values: CDR1 MDHEN, CDR2 SYDVKM.

The CDR3 loop reads CSVVLLASGGEQFF. The DNA for the CDR3 is TGCAGCGTTGTTTTGCTAGCGAGTGGGGGTGAGCAGTTCTTC. The chain carries TRBV29-1 and TRBJ2-1, with D possibly being TRBD2 (6 bases). The CDR3 contains 14 residues. The V gene lost 4 bases and the J gene lost 9 bases, with 19 bases spanning the gap. Germline loops: CDR1 SQVTM, CDR2 ANQGSEA.

The chain is built from TRBV18 and TRBJ1-1; TRBD1 aligns across 8 bases. This CDR3 comprises 12 residues. V gave up 3 bases and J gave up 9 bases; unmatched junction bases: 3. Germline CDR1 KGHSH, CDR2 LQKENI. The CDR3 DNA sequence: TGTGCCAGCTCACCGGACAGGGTTCAAGCTTTCTTT. Amino acid sequence: CASSPDRVQAFF. The full variable domain, rest sourced from reference TRBV18 and TRBJ1-1, is NAGVMQNPRHLVRRRGQEARLRCSPMKGHSHVYWYRQLPEEGLKFMVYLQKENIIDESGMPKERFSAEFPKEGPSILRIQQVVRGDSAAYFCASSPDRVQAFFGQGTRLTVV.

The V and J genes are TRBV5-1 and TRBJ2-1; 10 positions match TRBD2. CDR1 and CDR2 from the germline V gene are SGHRS and YFSETQ. The CDR3 sequence is 16 residues long. V trimming: 4 bases; J trimming: 6 bases; junction bases outside the gene matches: 10. The CDR3 DNA reads TGCGCCAGCAGCCCAGCACCGGGACTAGCGATCAATGAGCAGTTCTTC. Translation: CASSPAPGLAINEQFF.

V gene TRBV14 combines with J gene TRBJ1-1; TRBD1 is a possible D gene (6 bases). V was shortened by 2 bases and J by 1 base, with 11 bases between the two germline ends. CDR1 and CDR2 from the germline V gene are SGHDN and FVKESK. The CDR3 contains 15 residues. CDR3 loop: CASSQRNRENTEAFF. Written as DNA, the CDR3 is TGTGCCAGCAGCCAACGGAACAGGGAGAACACTGAAGCTTTCTTT.

This clone is medium-sized within its sample. The chain has TRBV18 and TRBJ1-1, with 7 bases matching TRBD1. This CDR3 spans 16 amino acids. Germline V gene lookup returns CDR1 KGHSH and CDR2 LQKENI. V dropped 1 base and J dropped 1; count of bases not matched to a gene: 6. The CDR3 loop reads CASSPLTSGGNTEAFF. The CDR3 bases are TGTGCCAGCTCACCACTTACCTCAGGGGGGAACACTGAAGCTTTCTTT.

This clone was counted once. The V gene is TRBV11-2, the J gene TRBJ2-3; the D is unclear. This CDR3 is built from 15 residues. Trimming stripped 0 bases from V and 6 bases from J, with 13 bases between. The germline V gene has CDR1 SGHAT and CDR2 FQNNGV. This chain's CDR3 is CASSLERLEADTQYF. The DNA of the CDR3 is TGTGCCAGCAGCTTAGAGAGACTGGAAGCTGATACGCAGTATTTT. Variable domain in full (rest from reference TRBV11-2 and TRBJ2-3): EAGVAQSPRYKIIEKRQSVAFWCNPISGHATLYWYQQILGQGPKLLIQFQNNGVVDDSQLPKDRFSAERLKGVDSTLKIQPAKLEDSAVYLCASSLERLEADTQYFGPGTRLTVL.

The sample holds one count of this clone. This rearrangement joins TRBV18 to TRBJ2-4; the D is unclear. Germline V gene data show CDR1 as KGHSH and CDR2 as LQKENI. Trimming cost V 0 bases and J 8 bases, with 5 bases left between them. The CDR3 is 12 residues long. The CDR3 nucleotides are TGTGCCAGCTCACCACCCGCGGACATTCAGTACTTC. As protein: CASSPPADIQYF.

This rearrangement joins TRBV15 to TRBJ2-5; 10 bases match TRBD2. CDR1 and CDR2 from the germline V gene are LNHNV and YYDKDF (reference sequence). CDR3 length equals 18 residues. V lost 0 bases, J lost 2 bases, and 9 bases stayed unmatched. The CDR3 spells CATSRDASGRGRQETQYF. The CDR3 region has the DNA TGTGCCACCAGCAGAGATGCTAGCGGGAGAGGCCGGCAAGAGACCCAGTACTTC.

This clone was counted between two and nine times. The chain combines TRBV19 with TRBJ2-3, with 9 bases fitting TRBD2. The CDR3 is 20 amino acids. Trimming cost V 3 bases and J 4 bases; bases outside gene matches: 20. CDR1 and CDR2 from the germline V gene are LNHDA and SQIVND (reference sequence). The CDR3: CASSILAGRALVGRADTQYF. The CDR3 bases are TGTGCCAGTAGTATCCTAGCGGGACGGGCTTTGGTCGGAAGAGCAGATACGCAGTATTTT.

The V call is TRBV28, the J call TRBJ1-5, with D possibly being TRBD1 (6 bases). Germline CDR1 and CDR2: MDHEN and SYDVKM. V dropped 6 bases and J dropped 9 bases, with 24 bases sitting between them. The CDR3 sequence is 16 residues long. CDR3 DNA: TGTGCCAGCAGAGTGGGGGGCGGGGGTCCTGTAGTGCCCCAGCATTTT. Translated, it gives CASRVGGGGPVVPQHF.

The rearrangement joins TRBV7-2 to TRBJ2-5; unclear D gene. The CDR3 is made up of 13 amino acids. V lost 1 base and J lost 4, with 7 bases in between. CDR1 and CDR2 (germline): SGHTA, FQGNSA. CDR3 amino acids: CASSLGPGETQYF. CDR3 nucleotide sequence: TGTGCCAGCAGCTTAGGGCCAGGAGAGACCCAGTACTTC.

The chain recombines TRBV19 with TRBJ1-5, with D possibly TRBD1 on 6 matching bases. Per the germline V gene, CDR1 is LNHDA and CDR2 is SQIVND (reference sequence). Trimming shortened V by 0 bases and J by 2 bases, and 11 bases separated the two germline ends. The CDR3 totals 16 residues. Written as DNA, the CDR3 is TGTGCCAGTAGTATAGAAGGCCCAGGGGGCAATCAGCCCCAGCATTTT. This translates into CASSIEGPGGNQPQHF.

This chain connects TRBV18 to TRBJ2-7; D is perhaps TRBD2 (7 bases). Germline values: CDR1 KGHSH, CDR2 LQKENI. The germline V and J ends were trimmed by 6 bases and 7 bases, with 13 bases remaining between them. The CDR3 has 12 amino acids. CDR3 sequence reads: CASSPGGREQYF. CDR3 bases: TGTGCCAGCTCGCCGGGGGGCAGAGAGCAGTACTTC.

J is TRBJ2-3 and V is TRBV19, with 12 bases fitting TRBD2. Germline lookup yields CDR1 LNHDA and CDR2 SQIVND (reference sequence). The trim removed 6 bases at V and 4 bases at J, leaving 8 bases unmatched. The CDR3 has 16 amino acids. The chain's CDR3 is CASRLTSGRRADTQYF. In nucleotides, the CDR3 is TGTGCCAGTAGGTTAACTAGCGGGAGGAGGGCAGATACGCAGTATTTT.

The V and J genes are TRBV7-9 and TRBJ2-7; TRBD1 agrees at 9 bases. The germline gives CDR1 SEHNR, CDR2 FQNEAQ (reference sequence). The trim removed 3 bases at V and 1 base at J, leaving 10 bases unmatched. This CDR3 has 17 residues. CDR3 region: CASSFGIPGTGSYEQYF. The CDR3 nucleotides are TGTGCCAGCAGCTTCGGAATCCCCGGGACAGGGTCCTACGAGCAGTACTTC.

This sequence joins TRBV2 and TRBJ2-5; perhaps TRBD1 as D (6 bases). The germline V gene has CDR1 SNHLY and CDR2 FYNNEI. This CDR3 spans 15 amino acids. The V end lost 7 bases, the J end lost 4 bases, and 19 bases lay between the germline ends. CDR3 DNA sequence: TGTGCCAGCACCTCGGACAGCTTTAGTGGAGAGACCCAGTACTTC. Its protein product is CASTSDSFSGETQYF.

This clone qualifies as medium-sized. V gene TRBV10-3 combines with J gene TRBJ2-7; 12 positions match TRBD2. With V trimmed by 5 bases and J by 0 bases, 2 bases remained unmatched. The germline gives CDR1 ENHRY, CDR2 SYGVKD. The CDR3 is 15 amino acids. CDR3 residues: CAISRGLAGSYEQYF. DNA of the CDR3: TGTGCCATCAGTAGGGGACTAGCGGGCTCCTACGAGCAGTACTTC.

This clone was recorded a few times. The CDR3 sequence is CSVLPRGSSYEQYF. The CDR3 region has the DNA TGCAGCGTCCTTCCCCGGGGTTCCTCCTACGAGCAGTACTTC. V usage is TRBV29-1 and J usage is TRBJ2-5; D is possibly TRBD2 (5 bases). The J call could be wrong; TRBJ2-7 is a better fit for the DNA end. The germline V gene encodes CDR1 SQVTM and CDR2 ANQGSEA. The CDR3 runs 14 residues.

This clone appeared a few times. The gene calls are TRBV11-2 and TRBJ2-2, with D perhaps TRBD2 (5 bases). The CDR3 length is 15 residues. Between the trimmed V and J ends, which lost 1 base and 2 bases, there was a span of 8 bases. Germline loops: CDR1 SGHAT, CDR2 FQNNGV. The CDR3 sequence is CASSLAGRNTGELFF. The DNA of the CDR3 is TGTGCCAGCAGCTTAGCTGGGAGAAACACCGGGGAGCTGTTTTTT. Based on the CDR3 plus reference TRBV11-2 and TRBJ2-2, the full variable domain is EAGVAQSPRYKIIEKRQSVAFWCNPISGHATLYWYQQILGQGPKLLIQFQNNGVVDDSQLPKDRFSAERLKGVDSTLKIQPAKLEDSAVYLCASSLAGRNTGELFFGEGSRLTVL.

This clone occurred a few times. V is TRBV7-9 and J is TRBJ2-5; 13 nucleotides match TRBD2. With V trimmed by 5 bases and J by 2 bases, 5 bases remained unmatched. This CDR3 has 16 residues. Germline-derived CDR1 and CDR2 are SEHNR and FQNEAQ (reference sequence). In nucleotides, the CDR3 is TGTGCCAGCAGCCGGTCACTAGCGGGAGGGCAAGAGACCCAGTACTTC. Translation: CASSRSLAGGQETQYF.

This chain joins TRBV5-1 and TRBJ2-3, with D perhaps TRBD1 (6 bases). V shed 0 bases and J shed 4 bases, with 9 bases lying between them. The CDR3 sequence is 14 residues long. The V gene's germline CDR1 is SGHRS and CDR2 YFSETQ. CDR3 sequence reads: CASSLEGQSDTQYF. CDR3 DNA: TGCGCCAGCAGCTTGGAAGGACAGTCAGATACGCAGTATTTT.

The V call is TRBV30, the J call TRBJ2-5; 10 nucleotides align to TRBD2. The closer fit of TRBJ2-7 to the DNA end suggests the J call may be wrong. The CDR3 loop spans 14 amino acids. Germline-derived CDR1 and CDR2 are GTSNPN and SVGIG (reference sequence). CDR3 bases: TGTGCCTGGAGTGGTAGCGGGAGGAGGCACGAGCAGTACTTC. Encoded protein: CAWSGSGRRHEQYF.